This TCR beta chain was found in a study of T-cell memory formation after mild COVID-19. Whole-study results and caveats: That cross-reactive memory joined was suggested by some responding clones appearing in pre-infection memory.

A single record per CDR3 protein comes from TCRdb applying MiXCR to the 5' RACE reads. Counted here are hundreds of thousands of distinct CDR3 sequences, approximately 29% occurring once; the ten biggest clones make up about 13%. On this clonotype: Its antigen is not known.

There are 14 residues in the CDR3. Between the trimmed V and J ends, which lost 5 bases and 7 bases, there was a span of 18 bases. The germline V gene encodes CDR1 MNHEY and CDR2 SVGEGT. Source material: PBMCs or a T cell subset sorted from them (not recorded which). This TCR was sampled from an adult woman who had mild COVID-19 (a few samples of this study predate the infection). Cell type and time point are not known. The chain joins TRBV6-2 or TRBV6-3 to TRBJ2-7; the D gene is possibly TRBD2 (7 bases). The CDR3 is CASSPRGAPLEQYF. The CDR3 region has the DNA TGTGCCAGCAGTCCACGGGGGGCGCCCCTGGAGCAGTACTTC.